Listed here are 10 T cell receptor beta chains from one sample, sequenced in a study of shared clonotypes between healthy human individuals. In the naive CD8 group, cells lacked CD45RO and were positively selected for CCR7, so terminally differentiated effector memory CD45RA+ cells were left out. Some clones are missing from TCRdb's copy, which holds only in-frame ones; the method was immunoSEQ multiplex PCR. The sample yields some 2,100,000 clones, around 93% seen once. Sequencing was carried out using naive CD8+ T cells from PBMCs. The origin of the receptors is a man aged 18 to 35 in good health. Some clones in this sample may be carry-over from other donors' samples.

The rearrangement uses TRBV9 and TRBJ2-1; possibly TRBD1 for D (5 bases). The CDR3 length is 17 residues. V was trimmed by 0 bases and J by 6 bases, leaving 19 bases between them. Germline assignment: CDR1 SGDLS and CDR2 YYNGEE. The CDR3 DNA is TGTGCCAGCAGCGTAGGGCCGAAGTGGGGCCCCGCCAATGAGCAGTTCTTC. Translation: CASSVGPKWGPANEQFF.

J is TRBJ1-3 and V is TRBV28; no clear D. Germline-derived CDR1 and CDR2 are MDHEN and SYDVKM. Trimming shortened V by 8 bases and J by 0 bases, and 14 bases separated the two germline ends. The CDR3 has 15 residues. CDR3: CASREEVLSGNTIYF. The DNA of the CDR3 is TGTGCCAGCCGAGAAGAGGTCCTCTCTGGAAACACCATATATTTT.

Comments on this clone: This same CDR3 is encoded by further DNA sequences in the sample. The chain couples TRBV7-9 to TRBJ2-7, with TRBD2 as a possible D gene (6 bases). Germline V gene data show CDR1 as SEHNR and CDR2 as FQNEAQ (reference sequence). CDR3 length: 12 residues. Trimming took off 6 bases at V and 5 bases at J, with 11 bases between the two ends. The CDR3 protein is CASRGGTDEQYF. The DNA for the CDR3 is TGTGCCAGCAGGGGAGGTACCGACGAGCAGTACTTC.

This clone appeared once. The V call is TRBV7-9, the J call TRBJ2-7; 7 nucleotides line up with TRBD2. Germline-derived CDR1 and CDR2 are SEHNR and FQNEAQ (reference sequence). This CDR3 is 15 amino acids long. J lost 3 bases, V lost 6 bases, and 11 bases had no gene match. The CDR3 reads CASRAGGSGGYEQYF. CDR3 DNA: TGTGCCAGCAGAGCCGGGGGGTCCGGTGGCTACGAGCAGTACTTC.

The chain employs TRBV11-2 and TRBJ2-1, with 7 bases fitting TRBD2. V lost 1 base and J lost 4; bases outside the gene matches: 4. The CDR3 loop spans 15 amino acids. Germline lookup yields CDR1 SGHAT and CDR2 FQNNGV. The CDR3 DNA sequence: TGTGCCAGCAGCTTAGTGGCTAGCGGTTACAATGAGCAGTTCTTC. It encodes CASSLVASGYNEQFF.

The chain joins TRBV28 to TRBJ2-1; possibly TRBD1 or TRBD2 for D (5 bases each). This CDR3 contains 18 residues. The germline CDR1 and CDR2 sequences are MDHEN and SYDVKM. V shed 7 bases and J shed 6 bases, with 28 bases lying between them. The CDR3 DNA reads as TGTGCCAGCACCCTAGCCTTTCCCGGGACCCCCCTGGGCAATGAGCAGTTCTTC. It codes for CASTLAFPGTPLGNEQFF. The whole variable domain, filled in from reference TRBV28 and TRBJ2-1, reads DVKVTQSSRYLVKRTGEKVFLECVQDMDHENMFWYRQDPGLGLRLIYFSYDVKMKEKGDIPEGYSVSREKKERFSLILESASTNQTSMYLCASTLAFPGTPLGNEQFFGPGTRLTVL.

The V and J genes are TRBV6-6 and TRBJ1-2; D remains unclear. CDR3 length equals 13 residues. With 2 bases removed from V and 4 bases from J, the gap between germline ends came to 8 bases. Germline CDR1 and CDR2: MNHNY and SVGAGI (reference sequence). The CDR3 DNA reads as TGTGCCAGCAGTTACCCGGACGGCTATGGCTACACCTTC. Protein: CASSYPDGYGYTF.

The chain carries TRBV11-2 and TRBJ1-2, with a tentative D call TRBD1 (5 bases). Trimming removed 1 base from V and 3 bases from J, with 9 bases in between. This CDR3 spans 14 amino acids. CDR1 is SGHAT, CDR2 FQNNGV, per germline. This CDR3 is CASSLVQGYYGYTF. The CDR3 region has the DNA TGTGCCAGCAGCTTAGTTCAGGGATACTATGGCTACACCTTC. Using reference TRBV11-2 and TRBJ1-2 for the parts outside the CDR3, the full variable domain is EAGVAQSPRYKIIEKRQSVAFWCNPISGHATLYWYQQILGQGPKLLIQFQNNGVVDDSQLPKDRFSAERLKGVDSTLKIQPAKLEDSAVYLCASSLVQGYYGYTFGSGTRLTVV.

The chain employs TRBV6-5 and TRBJ1-2, with D hard to call. The germline V and J ends were trimmed by 6 bases and 4 bases, with 12 bases remaining between them. This CDR3 has 13 amino acids. Germline values: CDR1 MNHEY, CDR2 SVGAGI. CDR3 protein: CASSPTEAYGYTF. Here the CDR3 DNA reads TGTGCCAGCAGCCCCACAGAAGCCTATGGCTACACCTTC.

The V call is TRBV19, the J call TRBJ2-5; 15 nucleotides align to TRBD2. Germline V gene lookup returns CDR1 LNHDA and CDR2 SQIVND (reference sequence). This CDR3 is 16 amino acids long. V trimming: 3 bases; J trimming: 5 bases; junction bases outside the gene matches: 4. The CDR3 region is CASSIPGTSGRETQYF. The CDR3 coding sequence is TGTGCCAGTAGTATCCCCGGGACTAGCGGGAGGGAGACCCAGTACTTC.